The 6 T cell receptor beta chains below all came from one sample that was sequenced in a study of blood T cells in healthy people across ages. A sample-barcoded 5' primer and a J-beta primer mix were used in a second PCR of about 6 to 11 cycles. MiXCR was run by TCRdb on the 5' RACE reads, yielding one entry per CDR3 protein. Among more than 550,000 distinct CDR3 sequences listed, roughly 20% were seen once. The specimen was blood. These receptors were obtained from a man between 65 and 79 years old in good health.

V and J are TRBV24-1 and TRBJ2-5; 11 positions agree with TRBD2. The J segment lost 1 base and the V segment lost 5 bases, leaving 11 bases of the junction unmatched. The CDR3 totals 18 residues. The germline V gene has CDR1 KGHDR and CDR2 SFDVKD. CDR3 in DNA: TGTGCCACCAGTGGTACTAGCGGGAGCGCACCACTCCAAGAGACCCAGTACTTC. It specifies CATSGTSGSAPLQETQYF.

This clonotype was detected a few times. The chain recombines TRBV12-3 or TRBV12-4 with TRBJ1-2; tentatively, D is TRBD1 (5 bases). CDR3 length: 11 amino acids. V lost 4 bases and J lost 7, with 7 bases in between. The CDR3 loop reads CASSSGRGYTF. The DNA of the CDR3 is TGTGCCAGCAGTTCGGGACGTGGCTACACCTTC.

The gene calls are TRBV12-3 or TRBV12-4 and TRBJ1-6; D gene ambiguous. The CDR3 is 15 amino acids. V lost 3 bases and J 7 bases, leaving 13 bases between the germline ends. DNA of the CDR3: TGTGCCAGCAGTTTGGGAATCCTCCCAAATTCACCCCTCCACTTT. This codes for CASSLGILPNSPLHF.

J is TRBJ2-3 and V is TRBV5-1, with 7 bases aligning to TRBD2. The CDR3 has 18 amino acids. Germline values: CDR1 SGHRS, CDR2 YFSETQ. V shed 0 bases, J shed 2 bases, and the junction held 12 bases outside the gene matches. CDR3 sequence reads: CASSLAASGPLYTDTQYF. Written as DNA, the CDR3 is TGCGCCAGCAGCTTGGCGGCTAGCGGACCCCTTTACACAGATACGCAGTATTTT.

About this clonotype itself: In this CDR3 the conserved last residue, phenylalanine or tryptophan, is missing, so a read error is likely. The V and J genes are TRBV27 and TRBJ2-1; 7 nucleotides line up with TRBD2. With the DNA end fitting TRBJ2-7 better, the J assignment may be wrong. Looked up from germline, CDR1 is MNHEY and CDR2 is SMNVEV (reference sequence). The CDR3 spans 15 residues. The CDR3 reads CASSALAGQAYGQYV. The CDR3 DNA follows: TGTGCCAGCAGTGCCTTAGCGGGCCAAGCCTACGGGCAGTACGTC.

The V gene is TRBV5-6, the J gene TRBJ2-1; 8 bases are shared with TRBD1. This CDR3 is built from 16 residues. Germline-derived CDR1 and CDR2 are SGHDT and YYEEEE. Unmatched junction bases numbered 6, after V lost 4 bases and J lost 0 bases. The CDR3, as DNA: TGTGCCAGCAGCGCTAGGACAGGGAGCTCCTACAATGAGCAGTTCTTC. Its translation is CASSARTGSSYNEQFF.